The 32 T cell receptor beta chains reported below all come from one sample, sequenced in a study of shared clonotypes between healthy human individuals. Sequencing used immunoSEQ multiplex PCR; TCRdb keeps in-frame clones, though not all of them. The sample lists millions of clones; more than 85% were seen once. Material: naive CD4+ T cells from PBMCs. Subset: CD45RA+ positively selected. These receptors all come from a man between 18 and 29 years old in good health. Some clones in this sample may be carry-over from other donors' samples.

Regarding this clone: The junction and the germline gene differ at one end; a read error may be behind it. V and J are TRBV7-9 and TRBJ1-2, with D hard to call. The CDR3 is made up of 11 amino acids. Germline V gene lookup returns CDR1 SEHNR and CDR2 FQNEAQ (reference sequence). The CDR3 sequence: CASSFLSGPVF. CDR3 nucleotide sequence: TGTGCCAGCAGCTTCTTGTCAGGCCCCGTCTTC.

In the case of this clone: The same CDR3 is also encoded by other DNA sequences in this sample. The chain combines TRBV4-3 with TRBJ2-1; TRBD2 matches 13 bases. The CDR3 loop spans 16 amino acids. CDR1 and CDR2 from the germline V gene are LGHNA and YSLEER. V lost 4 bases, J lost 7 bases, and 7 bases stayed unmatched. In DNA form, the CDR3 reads TGCGCCAGCAGCCGAGGACTAGCGGGAGTCGGTAATGAGCAGTTCTTC. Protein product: CASSRGLAGVGNEQFF.

The CDR3 spells CASSPRDSSGNTIYF. The CDR3, as DNA: TGTGCCAGCAGTCCACGGGACAGCTCTGGAAACACCATATATTTT. The V and J genes are TRBV6-6 and TRBJ1-3, with 7 bases matching TRBD1. The CDR3 has 15 amino acids. From germline, CDR1 is MNHNY and CDR2 SVGAGI (reference sequence). V was pared by 5 bases and J by 0 bases, with 4 bases of the junction left unmatched.

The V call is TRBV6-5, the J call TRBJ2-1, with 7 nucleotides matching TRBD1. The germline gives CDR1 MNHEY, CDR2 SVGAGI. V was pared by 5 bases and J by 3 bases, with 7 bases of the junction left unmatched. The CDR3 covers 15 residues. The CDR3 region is CASSPRDSSYNEQFF. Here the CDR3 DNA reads TGTGCCAGCAGTCCCAGGGACAGTAGCTACAATGAGCAGTTCTTC.

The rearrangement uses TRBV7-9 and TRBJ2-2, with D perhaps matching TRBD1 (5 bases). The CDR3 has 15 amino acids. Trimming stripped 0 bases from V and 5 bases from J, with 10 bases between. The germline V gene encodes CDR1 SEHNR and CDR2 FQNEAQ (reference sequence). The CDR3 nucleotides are TGTGCCAGCAGCTTAGCGAAGGGGTTGACCGGGGAGCTGTTTTTT. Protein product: CASSLAKGLTGELFF.

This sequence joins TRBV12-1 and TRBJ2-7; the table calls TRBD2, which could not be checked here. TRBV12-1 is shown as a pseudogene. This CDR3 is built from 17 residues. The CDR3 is CASSFSLGSGSPYEQYF. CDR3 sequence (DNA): TGTGCCAGCAGCTTTTCCCTCGGAAGCGGGAGCCCCTACGAGCAGTACTTC.

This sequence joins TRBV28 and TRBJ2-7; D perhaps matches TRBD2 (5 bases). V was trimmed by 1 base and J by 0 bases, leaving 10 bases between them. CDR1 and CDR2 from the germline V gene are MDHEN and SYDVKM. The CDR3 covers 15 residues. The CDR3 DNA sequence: TGTGCCAGCAGTTTATACCTCGGGAACTCCTACGAGCAGTACTTC. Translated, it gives CASSLYLGNSYEQYF.

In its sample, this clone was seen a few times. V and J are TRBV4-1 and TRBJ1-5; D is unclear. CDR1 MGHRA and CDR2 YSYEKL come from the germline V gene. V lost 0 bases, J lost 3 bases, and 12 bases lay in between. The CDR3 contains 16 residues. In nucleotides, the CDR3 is TGCGCCAGCAGCCAAGATGGTAGGCAGGCCAATCAGCCCCAGCATTTT. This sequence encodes CASSQDGRQANQPQHF.

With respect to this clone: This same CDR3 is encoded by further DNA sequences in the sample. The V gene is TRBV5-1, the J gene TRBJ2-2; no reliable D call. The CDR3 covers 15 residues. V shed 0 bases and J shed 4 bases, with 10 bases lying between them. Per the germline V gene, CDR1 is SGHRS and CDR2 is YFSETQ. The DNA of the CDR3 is TGCGCCAGCAGCTTGGCCGGCTCCGGCACCGGGGAGCTGTTTTTT. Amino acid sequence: CASSLAGSGTGELFF.

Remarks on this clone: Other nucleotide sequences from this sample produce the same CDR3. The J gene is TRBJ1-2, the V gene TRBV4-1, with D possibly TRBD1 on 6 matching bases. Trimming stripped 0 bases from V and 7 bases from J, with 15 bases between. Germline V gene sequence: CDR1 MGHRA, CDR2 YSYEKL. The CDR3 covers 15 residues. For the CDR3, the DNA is TGCGCCAGCAGCCAAGATCGGGGGCAGACGGGTGGCTACACCTTC. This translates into CASSQDRGQTGGYTF.

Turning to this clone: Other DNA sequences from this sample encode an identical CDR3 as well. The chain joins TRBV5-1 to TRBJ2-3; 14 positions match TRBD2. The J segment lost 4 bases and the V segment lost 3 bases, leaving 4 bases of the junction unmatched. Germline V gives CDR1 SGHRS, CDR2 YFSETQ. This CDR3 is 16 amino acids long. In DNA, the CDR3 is TGCGCCAGCAGCTCGGGACTAGCGGGAGCTGCAGATACGCAGTATTTT. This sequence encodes CASSSGLAGAADTQYF.

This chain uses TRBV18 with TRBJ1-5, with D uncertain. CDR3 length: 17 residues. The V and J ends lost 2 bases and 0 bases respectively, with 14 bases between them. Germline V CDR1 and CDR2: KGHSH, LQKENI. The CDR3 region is CASSPYQRQYSNQPQHF. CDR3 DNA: TGTGCCAGCTCACCATACCAAAGGCAGTATAGCAATCAGCCCCAGCATTTT.

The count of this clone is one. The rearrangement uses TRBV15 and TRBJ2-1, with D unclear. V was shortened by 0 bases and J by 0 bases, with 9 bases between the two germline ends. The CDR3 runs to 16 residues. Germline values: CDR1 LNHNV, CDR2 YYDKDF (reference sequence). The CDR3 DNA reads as TGTGCCACCAGCAGAGATACGAGTCGCTCCTACAATGAGCAGTTCTTC. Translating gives CATSRDTSRSYNEQFF.

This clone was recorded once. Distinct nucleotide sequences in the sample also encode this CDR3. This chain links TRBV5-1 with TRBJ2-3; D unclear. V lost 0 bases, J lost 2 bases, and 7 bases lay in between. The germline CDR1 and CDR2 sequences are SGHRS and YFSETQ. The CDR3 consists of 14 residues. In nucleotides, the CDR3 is TGCGCCAGCAGCTTGGAGGGTTTCACAGATACGCAGTATTTT. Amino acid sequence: CASSLEGFTDTQYF.

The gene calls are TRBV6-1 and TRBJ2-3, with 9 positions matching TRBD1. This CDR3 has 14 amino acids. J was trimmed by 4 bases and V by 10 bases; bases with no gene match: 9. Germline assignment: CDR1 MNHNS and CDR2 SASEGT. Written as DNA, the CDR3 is TGTGCCACAGTGGGACAGGGTCATGCAGATACGCAGTATTTT. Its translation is CATVGQGHADTQYF.

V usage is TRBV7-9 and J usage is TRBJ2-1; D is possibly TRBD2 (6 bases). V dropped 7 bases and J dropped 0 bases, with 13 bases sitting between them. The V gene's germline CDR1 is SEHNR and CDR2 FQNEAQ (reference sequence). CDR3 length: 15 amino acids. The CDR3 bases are TGTGCCAGCATGATAGCCGGGGGCTCCTACAATGAGCAGTTCTTC. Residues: CASMIAGGSYNEQFF.

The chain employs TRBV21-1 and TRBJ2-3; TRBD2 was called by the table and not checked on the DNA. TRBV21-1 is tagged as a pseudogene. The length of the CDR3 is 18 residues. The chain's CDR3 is CASSKGWEGGFSTDTQYF. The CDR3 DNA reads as TGTGCCAGCAGCAAAGGATGGGAGGGGGGCTTCTCCACAGATACGCAGTATTTT.

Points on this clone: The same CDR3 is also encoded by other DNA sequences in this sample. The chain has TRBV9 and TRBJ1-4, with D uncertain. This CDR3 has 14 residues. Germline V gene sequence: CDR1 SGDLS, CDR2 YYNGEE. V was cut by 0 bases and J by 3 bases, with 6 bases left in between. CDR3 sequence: CASSVAGSNEKLFF. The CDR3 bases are TGTGCCAGCAGCGTAGCCGGCTCTAATGAAAAACTGTTTTTT. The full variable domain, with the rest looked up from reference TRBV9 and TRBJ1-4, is DSGVTQTPKHLITATGQRVTLRCSPRSGDLSVYWYQQSLDQGLQFLIQYYNGEERAKGNILERFSAQQFPDLHSELNLSSLELGDSALYFCASSVAGSNEKLFFGSGTQLSVL.

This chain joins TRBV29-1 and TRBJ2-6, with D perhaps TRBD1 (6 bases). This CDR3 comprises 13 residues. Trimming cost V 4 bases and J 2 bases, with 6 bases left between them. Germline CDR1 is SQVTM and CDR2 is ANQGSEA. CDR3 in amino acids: CSVGGPGANVLTF. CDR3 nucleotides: TGCAGCGTTGGGGGGCCTGGGGCCAACGTCCTGACTTTC.

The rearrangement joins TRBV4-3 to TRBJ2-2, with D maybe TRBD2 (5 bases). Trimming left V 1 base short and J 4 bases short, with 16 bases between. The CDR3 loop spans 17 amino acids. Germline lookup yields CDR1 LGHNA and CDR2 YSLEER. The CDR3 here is CASSQGLAAIVTGELFF. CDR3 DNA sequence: TGCGCCAGCAGCCAAGGGCTAGCCGCGATAGTCACCGGGGAGCTGTTTTTT.

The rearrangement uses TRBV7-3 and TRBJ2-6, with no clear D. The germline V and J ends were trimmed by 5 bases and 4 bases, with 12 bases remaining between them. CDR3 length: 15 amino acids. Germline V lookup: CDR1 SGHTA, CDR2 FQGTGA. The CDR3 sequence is CASSRPRPGANVLTF. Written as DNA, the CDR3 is TGTGCCAGCAGCCGCCCTCGCCCGGGGGCCAACGTCCTGACTTTC.

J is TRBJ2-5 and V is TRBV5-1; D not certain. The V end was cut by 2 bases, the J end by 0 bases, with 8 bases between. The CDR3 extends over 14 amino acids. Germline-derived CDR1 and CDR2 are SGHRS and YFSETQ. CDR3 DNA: TGCGCCAGCAGCTTAAACAGCTACCAAGAGACCCAGTACTTC. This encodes CASSLNSYQETQYF.

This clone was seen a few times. CDR3 sequence reads: CASTREAEIYGYTF. The CDR3 DNA reads TGTGCCAGCACCCGGGAGGCAGAGATCTATGGCTACACCTTC. The V gene is TRBV2, the J gene TRBJ1-2; D is ambiguous. V was pared by 7 bases and J by 4 bases, with 16 bases between. This CDR3 has 14 amino acids. CDR1 and CDR2 (germline): SNHLY, FYNNEI. The entire variable domain, with the rest obtained from reference TRBV2 and TRBJ1-2, is as follows: EPEVTQTPSHQVTQMGQEVILRCVPISNHLYFYWYRQILGQKVEFLVSFYNNEISEKSEIFDDQFSVERPDGSNFTLKIRSTKLEDSAMYFCASTREAEIYGYTFGSGTRLTVV.

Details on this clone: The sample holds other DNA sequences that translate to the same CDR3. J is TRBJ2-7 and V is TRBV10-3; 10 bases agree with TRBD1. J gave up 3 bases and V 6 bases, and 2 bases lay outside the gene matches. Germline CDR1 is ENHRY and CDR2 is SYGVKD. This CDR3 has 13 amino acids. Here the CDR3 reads CAISRDRGYEQYF. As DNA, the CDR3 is TGTGCCATCAGCCGGGACAGGGGCTACGAGCAGTACTTC.

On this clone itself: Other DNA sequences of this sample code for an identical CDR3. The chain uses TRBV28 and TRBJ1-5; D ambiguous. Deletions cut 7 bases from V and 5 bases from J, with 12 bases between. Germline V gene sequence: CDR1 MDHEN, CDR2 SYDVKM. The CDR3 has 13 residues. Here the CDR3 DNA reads TGTGCCAGCACCCCCGGGTGGGATCAGCCCCAGCATTTT. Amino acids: CASTPGWDQPQHF.

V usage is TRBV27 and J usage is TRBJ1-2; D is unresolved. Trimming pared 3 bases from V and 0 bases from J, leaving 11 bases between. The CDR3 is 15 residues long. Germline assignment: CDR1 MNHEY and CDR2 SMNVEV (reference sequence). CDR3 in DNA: TGTGCCAGCAGTTTTTCAGTTCTGGCTAACTATGGCTACACCTTC. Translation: CASSFSVLANYGYTF.

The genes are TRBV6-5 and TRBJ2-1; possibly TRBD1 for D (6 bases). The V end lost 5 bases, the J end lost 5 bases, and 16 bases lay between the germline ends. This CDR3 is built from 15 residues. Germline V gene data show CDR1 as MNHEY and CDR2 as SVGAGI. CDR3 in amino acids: CASSPLGRGNNEQFF. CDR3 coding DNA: TGTGCCAGCAGTCCCCTGGGCAGGGGAAACAATGAGCAGTTCTTC.

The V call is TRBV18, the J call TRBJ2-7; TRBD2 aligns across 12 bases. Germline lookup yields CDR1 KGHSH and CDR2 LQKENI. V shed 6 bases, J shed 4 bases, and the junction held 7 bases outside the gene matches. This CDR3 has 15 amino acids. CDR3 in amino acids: CASSPVGTSGYEQYF. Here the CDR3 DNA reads TGTGCCAGCTCTCCGGTCGGGACTAGCGGGTACGAGCAGTACTTC.

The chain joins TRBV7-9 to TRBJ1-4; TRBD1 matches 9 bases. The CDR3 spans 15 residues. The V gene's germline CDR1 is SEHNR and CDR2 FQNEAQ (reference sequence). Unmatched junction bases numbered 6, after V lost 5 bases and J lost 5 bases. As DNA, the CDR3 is TGTGCCAGCAGCGTGACAGGGGGAGAGAATGAAAAACTGTTTTTT. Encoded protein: CASSVTGGENEKLFF.

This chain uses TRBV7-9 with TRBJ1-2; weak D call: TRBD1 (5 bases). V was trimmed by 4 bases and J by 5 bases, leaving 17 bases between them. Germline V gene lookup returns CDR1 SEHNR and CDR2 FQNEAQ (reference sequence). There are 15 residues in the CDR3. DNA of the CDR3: TGTGCCAGCAGCTCTTCCCCCCGGGGGGGTTATGGCTACACCTTC. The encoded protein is CASSSSPRGGYGYTF.

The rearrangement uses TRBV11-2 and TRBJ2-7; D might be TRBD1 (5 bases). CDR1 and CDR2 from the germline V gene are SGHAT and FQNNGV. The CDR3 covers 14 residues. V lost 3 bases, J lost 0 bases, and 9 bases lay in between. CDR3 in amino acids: CASSFRQFSYEQYF. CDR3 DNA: TGTGCCAGCAGCTTTAGACAGTTCTCCTACGAGCAGTACTTC. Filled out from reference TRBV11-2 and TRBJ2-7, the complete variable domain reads EAGVAQSPRYKIIEKRQSVAFWCNPISGHATLYWYQQILGQGPKLLIQFQNNGVVDDSQLPKDRFSAERLKGVDSTLKIQPAKLEDSAVYLCASSFRQFSYEQYFGPGTRLTVT.

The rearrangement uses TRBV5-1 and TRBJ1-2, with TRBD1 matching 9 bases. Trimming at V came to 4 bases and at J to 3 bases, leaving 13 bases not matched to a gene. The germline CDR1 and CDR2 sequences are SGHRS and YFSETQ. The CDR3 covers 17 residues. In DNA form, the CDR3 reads TGCGCCAGCAGCCGGGGACAGGGTGGGATAATCGACTATGGCTACACCTTC. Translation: CASSRGQGGIIDYGYTF.